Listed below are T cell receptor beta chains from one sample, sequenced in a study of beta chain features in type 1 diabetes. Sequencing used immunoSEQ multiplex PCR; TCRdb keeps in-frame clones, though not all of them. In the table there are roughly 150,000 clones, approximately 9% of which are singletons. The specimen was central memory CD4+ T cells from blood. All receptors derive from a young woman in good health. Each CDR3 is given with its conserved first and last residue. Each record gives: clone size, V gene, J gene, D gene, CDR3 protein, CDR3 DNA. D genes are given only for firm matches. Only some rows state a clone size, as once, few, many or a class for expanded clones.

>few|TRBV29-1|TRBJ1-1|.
CSVSGGAQGHEAFF
TGCAGCGTCTCCGGTGGGGCCCAGGGACATGAAGCTTTCTTT
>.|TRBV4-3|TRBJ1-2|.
CASSRRAEEYGYTF
TGCGCCAGCAGCCGGAGGGCGGAAGAATATGGCTACACCTTC
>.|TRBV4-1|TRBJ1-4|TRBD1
CASSRVGGQGPEKLFF
TGCGCCAGCAGCCGAGTGGGGGGACAGGGGCCTGAAAAACTGTTTTTT
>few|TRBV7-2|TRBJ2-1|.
CASSFRPRQGEQFF
TGTGCCAGCAGCTTCCGGCCTCGCCAGGGAGAGCAGTTCTTC
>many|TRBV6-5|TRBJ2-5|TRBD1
CASSYSTGVKTQYF
TGTGCCAGCAGTTACTCAACAGGGGTAAAGACCCAGTACTTC
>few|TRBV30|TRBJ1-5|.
CAWNQGPNQPQHF
TGTGCCTGGAACCAGGGGCCTAATCAGCCCCAGCATTTT
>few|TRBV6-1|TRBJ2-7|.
CASSPGTYSYEQYF
TGTGCCAGCAGTCCCGGGACTTATTCCTACGAGCAGTACTTC
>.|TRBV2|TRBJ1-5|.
CASSGADSQPQHF
TGTGCCAGCAGTGGGGCCGACAGTCAGCCCCAGCATTTT
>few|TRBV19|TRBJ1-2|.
CASSTRYGYTF
TGTGCCAGTAGTACCCGCTATGGCTACACCTTC
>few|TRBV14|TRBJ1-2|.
CASSEPTNYGYTF
TGTGCCAGCAGCGAACCTACGAACTATGGCTACACCTTC
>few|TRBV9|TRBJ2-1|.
CASSVTWQSSYNEQFF
TGTGCCAGCAGCGTAACATGGCAAAGCTCCTACAATGAGCAGTTCTTC
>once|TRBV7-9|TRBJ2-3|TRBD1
CASSPQVGSGQGADTQYF
TGTGCCAGCAGCCCCCAGGTGGGATCGGGACAGGGAGCAGATACGCAGTATTTT
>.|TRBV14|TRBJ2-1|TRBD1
CASSHWTGGLLSSYNEQFF
TGTGCCAGCAGCCATTGGACAGGGGGGTTATTAAGCTCCTACAATGAGCAGTTCTTC
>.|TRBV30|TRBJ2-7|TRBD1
CAWSGKGQGSYEQYF
TGTGCCTGGAGTGGTAAGGGACAGGGCTCCTACGAGCAGTACTTC
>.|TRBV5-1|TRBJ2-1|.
CASSLGGNRGDEQFF
TGCGCCAGCAGCTTGGGGGGCAACCGCGGCGATGAGCAGTTCTTC
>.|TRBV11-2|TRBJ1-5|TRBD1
CASSPRTGESNQPQHF
TGTGCCAGCAGCCCACGGACAGGGGAAAGCAATCAGCCCCAGCATTTT
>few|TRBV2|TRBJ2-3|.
CASRTDDTQYF
TGTGCCAGTAGGACTGACGATACGCAGTATTTT
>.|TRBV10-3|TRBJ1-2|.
CAISDPKGNYGYTF
TGTGCCATCAGTGACCCCAAGGGGAACTATGGCTACACCTTC
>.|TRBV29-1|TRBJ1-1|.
CSVVRYNTEAFF
TGCAGCGTTGTGAGGTATAACACTGAAGCTTTCTTT
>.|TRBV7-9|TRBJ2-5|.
CASSDRVSQETQYF
TGTGCCAGCAGCGATAGAGTCTCCCAAGAGACCCAGTACTTC
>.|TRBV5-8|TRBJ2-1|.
CASSSSNQGNEQFF
TGTGCCAGCAGCTCATCCAATCAGGGCAATGAGCAGTTCTTC
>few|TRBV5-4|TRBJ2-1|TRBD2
CASSPPRLAGYSEQFF
TGTGCCAGCAGCCCCCCGAGACTAGCGGGGTACAGTGAGCAGTTCTTC
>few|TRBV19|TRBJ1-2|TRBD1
CASSMYRGKEGYTF
TGTGCCAGTAGTATGTACAGGGGTAAAGAGGGCTACACCTTC
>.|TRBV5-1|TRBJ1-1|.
CASSLSDSLGNTEAFF
TGCGCCAGCAGCTTGTCGGACTCTCTCGGGAACACTGAAGCTTTCTTT
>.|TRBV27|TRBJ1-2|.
CASTRIGAYGYTF
TGTGCCAGCACCCGGATTGGGGCCTATGGCTACACCTTC
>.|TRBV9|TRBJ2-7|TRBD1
CASSGGDRGREQYF
TGTGCCAGCAGCGGAGGAGACAGGGGGCGCGAGCAGTACTTC
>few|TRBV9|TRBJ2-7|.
CASSGDSYEQYF
TGTGCCAGCAGCGGTGACAGCTACGAGCAGTACTTC
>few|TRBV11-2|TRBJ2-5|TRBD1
CASSLQQGRYF
TGTGCCAGCAGCCTCCAACAGGGGAGGTACTTC
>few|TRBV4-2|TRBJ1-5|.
CASSQEMRAPQHF
TGTGCCAGCAGCCAAGAGATGCGCGCGCCCCAGCATTTT
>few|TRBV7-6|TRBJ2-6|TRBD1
CASSLTGHSGANVLTF
TGTGCCAGCAGCTTGACAGGGCACTCTGGGGCCAACGTCCTGACTTTC
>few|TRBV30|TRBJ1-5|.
CAWSPGGPPRPQHF
TGTGCCTGGAGCCCCGGGGGACCCCCCCGGCCCCAGCATTTT
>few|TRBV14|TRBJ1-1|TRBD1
CASSQEGRGLRAFF
TGTGCCAGCAGCCAAGAGGGAAGGGGGCTACGGGCTTTCTTT
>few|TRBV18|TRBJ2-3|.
CASSPSASTDTQYF
TGTGCCAGCTCACCCAGCGCTAGCACAGATACGCAGTATTTT
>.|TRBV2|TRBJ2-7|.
CASSEKGYEQYF
TGTGCCAGCAGTGAAAAGGGGTACGAGCAGTACTTC
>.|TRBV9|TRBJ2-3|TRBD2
CASSVGGGSGTDTQYF
TGTGCCAGCAGCGTAGGGGGGGGTAGCGGCACAGATACGCAGTATTTT
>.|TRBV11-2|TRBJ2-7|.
CASSLGGTQFYEQYF
TGTGCCAGCAGCTTAGGGGGGACACAGTTCTACGAGCAGTACTTC
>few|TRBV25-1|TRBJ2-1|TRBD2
CASRDGLAGYNEQFF
TGTGCCAGCAGAGACGGACTAGCGGGATACAATGAGCAGTTCTTC
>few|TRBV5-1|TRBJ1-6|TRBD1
CASSPRTGSGTPLHF
TGCGCCAGCAGCCCGAGGACAGGGAGCGGGACACCCCTCCACTTT
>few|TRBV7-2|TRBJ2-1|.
CASSFLRRGGPYNEQFF
TGTGCCAGCAGTTTCCTCCGTAGGGGGGGACCCTACAATGAGCAGTTCTTC